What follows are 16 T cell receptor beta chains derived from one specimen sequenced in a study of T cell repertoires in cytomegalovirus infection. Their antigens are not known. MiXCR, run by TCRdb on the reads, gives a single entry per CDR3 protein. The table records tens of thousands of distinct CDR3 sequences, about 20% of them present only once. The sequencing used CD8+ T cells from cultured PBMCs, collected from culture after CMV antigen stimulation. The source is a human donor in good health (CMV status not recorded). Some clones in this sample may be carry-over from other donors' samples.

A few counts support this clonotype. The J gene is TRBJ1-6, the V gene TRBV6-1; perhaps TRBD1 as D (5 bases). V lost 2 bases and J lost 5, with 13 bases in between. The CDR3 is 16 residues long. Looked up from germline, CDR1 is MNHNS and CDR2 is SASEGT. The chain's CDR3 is CASSEWRGRDNSPLHF. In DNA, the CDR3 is TGTGCCAGCAGTGAATGGAGGGGAAGGGATAATTCACCCCTCCACTTT.

The CDR3 DNA follows: TGTGCCAGCAGCTTAGAAGCAATTCAGACTATGAACACTGAAGCTTTCTTT. Its translation: CASSLEAIQTMNTEAFF. This chain links TRBV7-2 with TRBJ1-1; D remains unclear. Trimming cost V 1 base and J 0 bases, with 15 bases left between them. Germline lookup yields CDR1 SGHTA and CDR2 FQGNSA. The CDR3 runs 17 residues.

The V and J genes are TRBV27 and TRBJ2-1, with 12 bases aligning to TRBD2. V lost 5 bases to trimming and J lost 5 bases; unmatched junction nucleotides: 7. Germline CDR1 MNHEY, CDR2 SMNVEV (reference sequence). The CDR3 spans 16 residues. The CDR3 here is CASSLWTSGTDNEQFF. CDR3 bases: TGTGCCAGCAGTCTTTGGACTAGCGGGACCGACAATGAGCAGTTCTTC.

The DNA for the CDR3 is TGTGCCAGCAGTTACGGACTCCCCTACGAGCAGTACTTC. Amino acids: CASSYGLPYEQYF. The V call is TRBV6-2 or TRBV6-3, the J call TRBJ2-7; possibly TRBD2 for D (5 bases). The V end was cut by 2 bases, the J end by 2 bases, with 7 bases between. Per germline, CDR1 MNHEY and CDR2 SVGEGT. The CDR3 is 13 amino acids.

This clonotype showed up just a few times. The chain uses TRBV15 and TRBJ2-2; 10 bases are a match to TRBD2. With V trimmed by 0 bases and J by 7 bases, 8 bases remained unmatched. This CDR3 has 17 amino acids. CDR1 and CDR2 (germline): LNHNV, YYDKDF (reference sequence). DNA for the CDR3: TGTGCCACCAGCAGAGATGGGACTAGCGTTTCTAACGGGGAGCTGTTTTTT. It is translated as CATSRDGTSVSNGELFF.

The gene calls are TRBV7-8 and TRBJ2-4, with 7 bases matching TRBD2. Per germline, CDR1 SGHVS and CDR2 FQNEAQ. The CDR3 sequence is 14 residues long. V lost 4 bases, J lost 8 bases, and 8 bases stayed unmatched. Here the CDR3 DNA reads TGTGCCAGCAGCTGGGGACTACCAAGGGACATTCAGTACTTC. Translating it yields CASSWGLPRDIQYF.

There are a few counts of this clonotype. CDR3 nucleotide sequence: TGTGCCACCAGCAGAGGGTACCGGACAGGGCGAGAGGAAAAACTGTTTTTT. This encodes CATSRGYRTGREEKLFF. The genes are TRBV15 and TRBJ1-4, with TRBD1 identical over 8 bases. The CDR3 has 17 amino acids. Germline V gene data show CDR1 as LNHNV and CDR2 as YYDKDF (reference sequence). Losses at the gene ends were 1 base for V and 8 bases for J; bases not matched to a gene: 12.

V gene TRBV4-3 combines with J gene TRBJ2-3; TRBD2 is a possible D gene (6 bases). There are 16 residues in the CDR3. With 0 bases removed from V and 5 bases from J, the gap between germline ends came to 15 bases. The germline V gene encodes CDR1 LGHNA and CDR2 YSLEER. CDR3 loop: CASSQDEEGSKDTQYF. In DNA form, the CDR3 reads TGCGCCAGCAGCCAAGATGAGGAGGGTTCGAAAGATACGCAGTATTTT.

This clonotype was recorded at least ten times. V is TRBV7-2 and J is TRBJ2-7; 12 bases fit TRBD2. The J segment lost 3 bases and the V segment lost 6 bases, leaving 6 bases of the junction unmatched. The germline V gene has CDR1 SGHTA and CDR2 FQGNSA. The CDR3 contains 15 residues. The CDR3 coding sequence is TGTGCCAGCAGAAGGACTAGCGGGACGAGCTACGAGCAGTACTTC. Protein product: CASRRTSGTSYEQYF.

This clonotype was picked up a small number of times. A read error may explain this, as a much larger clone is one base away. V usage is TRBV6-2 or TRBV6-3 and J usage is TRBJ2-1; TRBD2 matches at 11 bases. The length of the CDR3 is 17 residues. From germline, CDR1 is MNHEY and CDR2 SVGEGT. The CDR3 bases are TGTGTCAGCAGTCTAACCCGACTAGCGGGAAAGGGTAATGAGCAGTTCTTC. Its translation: CVSSLTRLAGKGNEQFF.

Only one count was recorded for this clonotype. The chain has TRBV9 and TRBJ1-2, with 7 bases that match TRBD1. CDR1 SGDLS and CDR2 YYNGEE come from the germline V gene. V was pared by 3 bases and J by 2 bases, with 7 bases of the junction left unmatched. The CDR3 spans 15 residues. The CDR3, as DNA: TGTGCCAGCAGCGAACAGGGGCGAGCAAACTATGGCTACACCTTC. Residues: CASSEQGRANYGYTF.

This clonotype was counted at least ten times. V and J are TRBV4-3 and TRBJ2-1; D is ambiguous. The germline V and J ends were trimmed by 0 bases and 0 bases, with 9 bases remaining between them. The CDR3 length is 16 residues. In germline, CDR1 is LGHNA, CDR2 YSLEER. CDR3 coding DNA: TGCGCCAGCAGCCAAGATAGTGGTAGCTCCTACAATGAGCAGTTCTTC. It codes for CASSQDSGSSYNEQFF.

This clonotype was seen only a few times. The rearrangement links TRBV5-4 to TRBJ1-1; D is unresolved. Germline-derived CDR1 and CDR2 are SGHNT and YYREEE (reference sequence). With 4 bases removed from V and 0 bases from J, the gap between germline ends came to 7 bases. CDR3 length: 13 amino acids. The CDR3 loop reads CASSVGLNTEAFF. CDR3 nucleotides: TGTGCCAGCAGCGTGGGATTGAACACTGAAGCTTTCTTT.

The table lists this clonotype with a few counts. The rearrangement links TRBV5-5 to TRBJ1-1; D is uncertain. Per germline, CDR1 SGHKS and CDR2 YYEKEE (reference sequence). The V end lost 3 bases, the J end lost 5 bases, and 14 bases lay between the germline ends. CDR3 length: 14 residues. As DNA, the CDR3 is TGTGCCAGCAGCTCCCCGCGGGCTTTGACTGAAGCTTTCTTT. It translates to CASSSPRALTEAFF.

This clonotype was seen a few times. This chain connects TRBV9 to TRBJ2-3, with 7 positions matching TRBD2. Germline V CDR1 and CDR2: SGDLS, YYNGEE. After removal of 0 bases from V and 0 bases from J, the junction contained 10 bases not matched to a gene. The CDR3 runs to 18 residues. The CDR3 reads CASSVATGAGPSTDTQYF. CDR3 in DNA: TGTGCCAGCAGCGTAGCAACCGGAGCGGGGCCTAGCACAGATACGCAGTATTTT.

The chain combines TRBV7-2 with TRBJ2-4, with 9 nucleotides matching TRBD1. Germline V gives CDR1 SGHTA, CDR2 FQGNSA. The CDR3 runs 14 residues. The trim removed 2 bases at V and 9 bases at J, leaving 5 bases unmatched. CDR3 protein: CASSLPGQGTIQYF. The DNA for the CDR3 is TGTGCCAGCAGCTTACCGGGACAGGGTACCATTCAGTACTTC.